This record looks at one T cell receptor (beta chain) sequence and its context. Its antigen is unknown. Per-base qualities were not stored, and no clone one base away is much larger. The CDR3 regions of human TCRbeta chains were analyzed by immunosequencing. For the original study's pipeline: Repertoire TCRs were matched against a reference library of SARS-CoV-2-specific TCRs generated with the MIRA antigen-specificity platform. Breadth meant the fraction of unique TCRs that were SARS-CoV-2-associated, whereas depth meant the fraction of total T cells that were SARS-CoV-2-associated. Using the MIRA data, each spike-specific TCR was assigned both to the spike region to which the TCR was reactive and to a CD4 or CD8 class. Log10-transformed breadth and depth values were compared by one-way ANOVA with Sidak's multiple comparisons tests. TCRdb took this table from immuneACCESS and kept in-frame rearrangements with V and J called. Such tables lack part of the clones; where checked against another copy, unresolved V genes explain under half of the gap, and the rest is unexplained. The DNA was the basis for D and trimming; V, J and clone size are from that table. The sample includes 90,000 to 130,000 clones, with 80% to 90% observed a single time. The ten largest clones represent around 15% of the sample.

V trim: 3 bases; J trim: 1 base; unmatched bases: 5. The germline V gene (reference sequence) specifies MNHEY as CDR1 and SMNVEV as CDR2. Its CDR3 holds 15 amino acids, cysteine through phenylalanine. CDR3 DNA only is kept here, 45 bases in frame from base 1. These data are taken from a study of T cell responses to AZD1222 COVID-19 vaccine (dated by TCRdb to the early 2020s). In terms of the full investigation: TCR sequencing was performed for 233 trial participants, of whom roughly 200 were given two doses of AZD1222 and 26 were given two doses of MenACWY control vaccine. Trial participants were enrolled by age into subgroups of 18-55, 56-69 and 70-plus years, and roughly 150, 30 and 60 TCR-sequenced participants, respectively, were included in these subgroups. What the research found in general, with its limitations: The 56-69-year group was small, and its depth increase did not reach significance, likely because of low power. Most participants were white British and females outnumbered males, and the authors suggested that clonal diversity may have been underestimated. The vaccine-associated CD4 TCRs covered the entire spike protein, and the dominant responses fell in regions 160-218 and 743-854. Because no day 14 peak-response samples were available, the repertoires could be characterized only after the peak T cell response. Only a handful of AZD1222 recipients were SARS-CoV-2 seropositive at baseline, limiting conclusions about previously exposed vaccinees. Spike-specific TCR breadth and depth rose significantly after two AZD1222 doses compared with day 0 and with MenACWY recipients. Reportedly, almost half of the unique spike-specific TCRs recognized epitopes lying outside the regions that are mutated in the B.1.351 and B.1.1.7 variants.

Sample time point, as interpreted from the label and publication: about 28 days (+/-7) after the second vaccine dose. AZD1222 recipients with second doses at about 4 weeks or about 12 weeks were pooled, because spike-specific TCR depth and breadth did not differ between schedules. The vaccinee samples were drawn from two UK trials, COV001 and COV002, one of which was a single-blind randomized controlled phase 2/3 trial testing AZD1222 (ChAdOx1 nCoV-19) in healthy adults. For TCRbeta chain sequencing, PBMC samples were collected from trial participants at day 0 and at day 28 after the second dose. This sample comprised peripheral blood, obtained 28 days after the second AZD1222 dose. The receptor chain draws on TRBV27 and TRBJ2-7; the junction holds 8 bases that match TRBD2. The TCR originated in an adult who received the AZD1222 COVID-19 vaccine. The nucleotide sequence reads TGTGCCAGCAGTTTTCGCCTAGCGGGTTCCTACGAGCAGTACTTC. Its protein is CASSFRLAGSYEQYF.